This T cell receptor (beta chain) appears in the sequencing data of a study of blood T cell repertoires in COVID-19. With 1 base removed from V and 1 base from J, the gap between germline ends came to 18 bases. Germline values: CDR1 MGHRA, CDR2 YSYEKL. This CDR3 contains 18 residues. Original processing notes: Estimation of nucleated cell counts was performed using reference gene primer amplification. The protocol was immunoSEQ multiplex PCR, while the TCRdb copy is restricted to in-frame clones and leaves out a portion. D and trimming were read from the DNA, whereas the V and J calls and clone size are those reported in that table. The sample shows about 160,000 clones, approximately 88% of them seen only once.

The chain employs TRBV4-1 and TRBJ2-3, with D maybe TRBD2 (6 bases). This receptor was obtained from a woman aged 60-75 years with acute or convalescent COVID-19. Sequenced material: peripheral blood. The CDR3 bases are TGCGCCAGCAGCCAAGTTCACAACGGCGGAGGGGGCACAGATACGCAGTATTTT. Its translation: CASSQVHNGGGGTDTQYF.